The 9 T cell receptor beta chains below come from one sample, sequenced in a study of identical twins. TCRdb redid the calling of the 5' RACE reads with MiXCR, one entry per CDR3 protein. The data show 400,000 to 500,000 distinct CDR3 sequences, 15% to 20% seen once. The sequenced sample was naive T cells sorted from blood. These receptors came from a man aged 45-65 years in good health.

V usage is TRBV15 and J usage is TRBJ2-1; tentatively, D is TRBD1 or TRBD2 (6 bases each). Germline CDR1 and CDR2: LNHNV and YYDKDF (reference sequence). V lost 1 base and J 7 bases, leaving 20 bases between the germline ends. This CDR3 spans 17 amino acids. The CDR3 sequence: CATSRGAIAGGGNEQFF. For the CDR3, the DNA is TGTGCCACCAGCAGAGGGGCTATTGCCGGAGGGGGGAATGAGCAGTTCTTC.

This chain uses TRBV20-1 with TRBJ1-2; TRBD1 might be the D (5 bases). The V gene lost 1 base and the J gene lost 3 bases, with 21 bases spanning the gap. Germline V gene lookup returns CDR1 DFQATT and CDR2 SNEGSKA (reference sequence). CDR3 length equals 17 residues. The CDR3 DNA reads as TGCAGTGCTAGAGCCCAACCCGCAGGGAGATTTGACTATGGCTACACCTTC. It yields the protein CSARAQPAGRFDYGYTF.

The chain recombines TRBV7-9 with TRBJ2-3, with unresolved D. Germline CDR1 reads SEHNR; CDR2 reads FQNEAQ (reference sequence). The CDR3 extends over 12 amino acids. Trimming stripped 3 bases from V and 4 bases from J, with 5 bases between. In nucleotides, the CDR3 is TGTGCCAGCAGCTTTTACGCAGATACGCAGTATTTT. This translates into CASSFYADTQYF. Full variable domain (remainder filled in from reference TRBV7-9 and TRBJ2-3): DTGVSQNPRHKITKRGQNVTFRCDPISEHNRLYWYRQTLGQGPEFLTYFQNEAQLEKSRLLSDRFSAERPKGSFSTLEIQRTEQGDSAMYLCASSFYADTQYFGPGTRLTVL.

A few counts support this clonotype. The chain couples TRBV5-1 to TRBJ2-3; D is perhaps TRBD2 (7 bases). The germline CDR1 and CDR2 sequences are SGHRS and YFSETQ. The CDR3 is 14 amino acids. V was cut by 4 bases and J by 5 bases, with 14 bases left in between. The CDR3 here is CASSPSGGGDTQYF. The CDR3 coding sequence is TGCGCCAGCAGCCCATCGGGGGGCGGAGATACGCAGTATTTT.

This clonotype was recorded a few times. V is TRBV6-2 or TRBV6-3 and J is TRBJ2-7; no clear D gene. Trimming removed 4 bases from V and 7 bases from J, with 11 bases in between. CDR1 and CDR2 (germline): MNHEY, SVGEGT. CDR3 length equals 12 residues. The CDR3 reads CASSLFRREQYF. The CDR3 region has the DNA TGTGCCAGCAGTTTATTTCGACGGGAGCAGTACTTC.

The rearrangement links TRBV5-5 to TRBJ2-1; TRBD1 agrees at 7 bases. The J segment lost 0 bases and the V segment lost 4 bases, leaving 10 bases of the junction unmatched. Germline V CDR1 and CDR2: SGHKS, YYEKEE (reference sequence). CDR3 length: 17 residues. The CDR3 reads CASSLLYGTVSYNEQFF. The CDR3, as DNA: TGTGCCAGCAGCCTTCTATACGGGACAGTCTCCTACAATGAGCAGTTCTTC.

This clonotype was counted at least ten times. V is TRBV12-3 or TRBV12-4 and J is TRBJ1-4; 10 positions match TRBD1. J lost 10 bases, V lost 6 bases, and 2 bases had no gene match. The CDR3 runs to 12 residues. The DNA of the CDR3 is TGTGCCAGCAGGGGACAGGGGTCAAAACTGTTTTTT. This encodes CASRGQGSKLFF.

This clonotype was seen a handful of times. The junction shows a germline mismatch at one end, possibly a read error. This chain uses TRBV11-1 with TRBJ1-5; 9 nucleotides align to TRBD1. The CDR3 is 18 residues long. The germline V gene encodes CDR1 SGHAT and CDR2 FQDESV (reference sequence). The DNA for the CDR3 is TGTACCAGCAGCCCGGGACAGGGTGGGCGCTATAGCAATCAGCCCCAGCATTTT. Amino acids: CTSSPGQGGRYSNQPQHF.

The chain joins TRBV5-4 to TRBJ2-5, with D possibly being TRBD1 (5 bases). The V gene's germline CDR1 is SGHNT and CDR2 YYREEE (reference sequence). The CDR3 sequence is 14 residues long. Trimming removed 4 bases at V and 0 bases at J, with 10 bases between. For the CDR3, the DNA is TGTGCCAGCAGCCAAACAGGAGACCAAGAGACCCAGTACTTC. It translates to CASSQTGDQETQYF.